Shown below are 18 T cell receptor beta chains from a single sample sequenced in a study of type 1 regulatory T cells. TCRdb redid the calling of the reads with MiXCR, one entry per CDR3 protein. Of over 14,000 distinct CDR3 sequences listed, around 15% were seen once; the top ten hold 15% to 17%. The antigens these receptors bind are not known. Sequenced sample: cultured T cells, either the whole culture or a sorted T cell fraction (not recorded which). Receptors were obtained from a human donor in good health.

The rearrangement uses TRBV12-3 or TRBV12-4 and TRBJ1-4; 9 nucleotides line up with TRBD1. The CDR3 totals 14 residues. J was trimmed by 7 bases and V by 6 bases; bases with no gene match: 6. CDR3 protein: CASRWTGEGEKLFF. CDR3 DNA: TGTGCCAGCAGGTGGACAGGGGAAGGTGAAAAACTGTTTTTT.

The rearrangement joins TRBV4-2 to TRBJ1-6, with 7 nucleotides matching TRBD1. CDR1 is LGHNA and CDR2 is YNFKEQ in the germline V gene. J gave up 9 bases and V 4 bases, and 6 bases lay outside the gene matches. The CDR3 contains 14 residues. The CDR3 bases are TGTGCCAGCAGCCCTTGGGACAGCTTTTCACCCCTCCACTTT. Translation gives CASSPWDSFSPLHF.

By share, this clonotype ranks as large (0.1 to 1%). CDR3 DNA: TGCGCCAGCGGGACAGGGAGCACAGATACGCAGTATTTT. The encoded protein is CASGTGSTDTQYF. V usage is TRBV5-1 and J usage is TRBJ2-3, with 9 bases identical to TRBD1. CDR1 is SGHRS and CDR2 is YFSETQ in the germline V gene. J lost 0 bases, V lost 7 bases, and 0 bases had no gene match. The CDR3 loop spans 13 amino acids.

This clonotype was recorded at least ten times. J is TRBJ1-2 and V is TRBV4-2; no firm D call. Germline CDR1 LGHNA, CDR2 YNFKEQ. The CDR3 totals 11 residues. V lost 8 bases and J lost 4, with 8 bases in between. The CDR3 region has the DNA TGTGCCAGCGGAGAGATCTATGGCTACACCTTC. Translated, it gives CASGEIYGYTF.

This clonotype was recorded many times. This rearrangement joins TRBV15 to TRBJ2-3, with 9 positions matching TRBD2. Losses at the gene ends were 0 bases for V and 1 base for J; bases not matched to a gene: 8. This CDR3 contains 18 residues. Germline V gene sequence: CDR1 LNHNV, CDR2 YYDKDF (reference sequence). CDR3 DNA: TGTGCCACCAGCAGAGAGGGACTAGCAGTTCGAGGCACAGATACGCAGTATTTT. Protein: CATSREGLAVRGTDTQYF.

This clonotype was recorded many times. The chain recombines TRBV5-4 with TRBJ2-7; D gene unclear. Germline-derived CDR1 and CDR2 are SGHNT and YYREEE (reference sequence). The CDR3 is made up of 14 amino acids. Trimming left V 0 bases short and J 3 bases short, with 10 bases between. DNA of the CDR3: TGTGCCAGCAGCTTGGGGACCAATAGCTACGAGCAGTACTTC. Its translation: CASSLGTNSYEQYF. The whole variable domain, remainder taken from reference TRBV5-4 and TRBJ2-7, is ETGVTQSPTHLIKTRGQQVTLRCSSQSGHNTVSWYQQALGQGPQFIFQYYREEENGRGNFPPRFSGLQFPNYSSELNVNALELDDSALYLCASSLGTNSYEQYFGPGTRLTVT.

The chain combines TRBV7-2 with TRBJ2-3; TRBD2 is a possible D gene (5 bases). The ends were cut back, 7 bases at V and 3 bases at J, with 14 bases in the middle. CDR3 length: 14 amino acids. In germline, CDR1 is SGHTA, CDR2 FQGNSA. The CDR3 nucleotides read TGTGCCAGCAAAGTCCAGCGGAGTACAGATACGCAGTATTTT. Its translation: CASKVQRSTDTQYF.

This clonotype has at least ten counts. An end of the junction does not agree with germline; a read error may underlie this. This chain connects TRBV9 to TRBJ2-7, with TRBD2 identical over 12 bases. The V gene's germline CDR1 is SGDLS and CDR2 YYNGEE. The length of the CDR3 is 11 residues. The CDR3 region has the DNA TGTGCCAGCGGTACTAGCGGGAGGCAACACTTC. Translated, it gives CASGTSGRQHF.

The chain has TRBV7-6 and TRBJ2-1; 9 bases agree with TRBD2. The CDR3 runs 15 residues. Germline CDR1 and CDR2: SGHVS and FNYEAQ. V shed 5 bases, J shed 8 bases, and the junction held 10 bases outside the gene matches. As DNA, the CDR3 is TGTGCCAGCAGCCCCTTTAGCGGGAGTGTAGATGAGCAGTTCTTC. Translation: CASSPFSGSVDEQFF.

This clonotype was counted at least ten times. The chain carries TRBV5-1 and TRBJ1-4; 7 nucleotides match TRBD1. The trim removed 0 bases at V and 7 bases at J, leaving 9 bases unmatched. CDR1 and CDR2 (germline): SGHRS, YFSETQ. The CDR3 covers 16 residues. The CDR3 reads CASSLEFGTAPEKLFF. CDR3 in DNA: TGCGCCAGCAGCTTGGAATTTGGGACAGCCCCTGAAAAACTGTTTTTT. Complete variable domain (other parts from reference TRBV5-1 and TRBJ1-4): KAGVTQTPRYLIKTRGQQVTLSCSPISGHRSVSWYQQTPGQGLQFLFEYFSETQRNKGNFPGRFSGRQFSNSRSEMNVSTLELGDSALYLCASSLEFGTAPEKLFFGSGTQLSVL.

In this sample, this clonotype turned up many times. The chain has TRBV4-2 and TRBJ2-1; the match to TRBD1 covers 8 bases. CDR3 length: 16 amino acids. The germline gives CDR1 LGHNA, CDR2 YNFKEQ. Trimming at V came to 1 base and at J to 1 base, leaving 3 bases not matched to a gene. The CDR3 coding sequence is TGTGCCAGCAGCCAAGGACAGGGGCGGTCCTACAATGAGCAGTTCTTC. This codes for CASSQGQGRSYNEQFF.

This clonotype was counted a few times. This chain links TRBV5-4 with TRBJ2-2; 7 bases fit TRBD1. Trimming at V came to 6 bases and at J to 8 bases, leaving 13 bases not matched to a gene. In germline, CDR1 is SGHNT, CDR2 YYREEE (reference sequence). This CDR3 contains 15 residues. The CDR3, as DNA: TGTGCCAGCACCCCGGGACAGCCACTGACGGGGGAGCTGTTTTTT. Its protein product is CASTPGQPLTGELFF.

This clonotype was detected a few times. The chain couples TRBV5-1 to TRBJ1-5, with D tentatively TRBD1 (5 bases). Deletions cut 0 bases from V and 1 base from J, with 5 bases between. Looked up from germline, CDR1 is SGHRS and CDR2 is YFSETQ. The CDR3 contains 14 residues. Here the CDR3 reads CASSLGGSNQPQHF. The CDR3, as DNA: TGCGCCAGCAGCTTGGGGGGCAGCAATCAGCCCCAGCATTTT.

At least ten counts were recorded for this clonotype. This rearrangement joins TRBV30 to TRBJ2-2; D is uncertain. This CDR3 spans 12 amino acids. Germline V gene lookup returns CDR1 GTSNPN and CDR2 SVGIG (reference sequence). V lost 4 bases and J 7 bases, leaving 10 bases between the germline ends. The CDR3, as DNA: TGTGCCTGGACTACTCAACTCGGGGAGCTGTTTTTT. This translates into CAWTTQLGELFF.

The chain carries TRBV7-2 and TRBJ2-1, with D possibly being TRBD1 (5 bases). Trimming shortened V by 5 bases and J by 0 bases, and 11 bases separated the two germline ends. CDR3 length equals 15 residues. CDR1 is SGHTA, CDR2 FQGNSA, per germline. The CDR3 region has the DNA TGTGCCAGCAGCGAAGGGGCTAGCTCCTACAATGAGCAGTTCTTC. It codes for CASSEGASSYNEQFF.

This clonotype was seen repeatedly, ten times or more. This chain links TRBV29-1 with TRBJ2-1, with a possible D match to TRBD1 (5 bases). The CDR3 is 13 residues long. V lost 8 bases, J lost 5 bases, and 16 bases lay in between. CDR1 SQVTM and CDR2 ANQGSEA come from the germline V gene. This CDR3 is CSPQSLGHNEQFF. The CDR3 DNA is TGCAGCCCCCAAAGCCTGGGGCACAATGAGCAGTTCTTC.

The chain has TRBV7-2 and TRBJ2-2, with D perhaps TRBD2 (5 bases). The V gene lost 2 bases and the J gene lost 6 bases, with 13 bases spanning the gap. Germline CDR1 and CDR2: SGHTA and FQGNSA. The CDR3 contains 15 residues. The CDR3, as DNA: TGTGCCAGCAGCTTAAACGCCCTAGCATCCGGGGAGCTGTTTTTT. It specifies CASSLNALASGELFF.

This clonotype was observed at least ten times. V usage is TRBV7-2 and J usage is TRBJ1-1; D not resolved. Trimming pared 1 base from V and 8 bases from J, leaving 8 bases between. Germline loops: CDR1 SGHTA, CDR2 FQGNSA. This CDR3 has 12 residues. The CDR3 sequence: CASSLDIPEAFF. Here the CDR3 DNA reads TGTGCCAGCAGCTTAGACATCCCAGAAGCTTTCTTT.